Presented here are 28 T cell receptor beta chains from one specimen sequenced in a study of blood T cell repertoires in COVID-19. The method was immunoSEQ multiplex PCR; TCRdb's version includes in-frame clones alone and lacks a portion of them. The profile shows hundreds of thousands of clones, roughly 90% of them singletons. What was sequenced was PBMCs or T cells enriched from blood (not recorded which). The receptors were sampled from a woman between 50 and 59 years old who had recovered from COVID-19.

The rearrangement links TRBV5-1 to TRBJ2-7, with 7 nucleotides matching TRBD1. Germline V gene sequence: CDR1 SGHRS, CDR2 YFSETQ. With 4 bases clipped from V and 0 bases from J, the junction kept 7 bases outside the gene matches. This CDR3 is built from 15 residues. The CDR3, as DNA: TGCGCCAGCAGCATCCGACAGGGTAGCTCCTACGAGCAGTACTTC. It yields the protein CASSIRQGSSYEQYF. The whole variable domain, filled in from reference TRBV5-1 and TRBJ2-7, reads KAGVTQTPRYLIKTRGQQVTLSCSPISGHRSVSWYQQTPGQGLQFLFEYFSETQRNKGNFPGRFSGRQFSNSRSEMNVSTLELGDSALYLCASSIRQGSSYEQYFGPGTRLTVT.

The V call is TRBV11-2, the J call TRBJ2-7; TRBD2 matches at 7 bases. The germline V gene has CDR1 SGHAT and CDR2 FQNNGV. The CDR3 sequence is 14 residues long. Trimming took 1 base from V and 4 from J; bases not matched to a gene: 4. The CDR3 DNA is TGTGCCAGCAGCTTAGGGACTAGAGGTTACGAGCAGTACTTC. It is translated as CASSLGTRGYEQYF.

This sequence joins TRBV7-9 and TRBJ2-1; 10 bases are shared with TRBD2. From germline, CDR1 is SEHNR and CDR2 FQNEAQ (reference sequence). The CDR3 covers 17 residues. J was trimmed by 9 bases and V by 2 bases; bases with no gene match: 13. In nucleotides, the CDR3 is TGTGCCAGCAGCTTACCCTGGGCTAGCGGGAGATTAGGTGAGCAGTTCTTC. Translation gives CASSLPWASGRLGEQFF.

This clone showed up just a few times. The gene calls are TRBV11-1 and TRBJ1-2; D unclear. V was cut by 3 bases and J by 7 bases, with 15 bases left in between. The CDR3 consists of 14 residues. Germline-derived CDR1 and CDR2 are SGHAT and FQDESV (reference sequence). The CDR3, as DNA: TGTGCCAGCAGCTTCTCGGGAAGGAAAGCTGGCTACACCTTC. Translated: CASSFSGRKAGYTF.

This rearrangement joins TRBV12-5 to TRBJ1-6; maybe TRBD1 (6 bases). Trimming took off 5 bases at V and 10 bases at J, with 18 bases between the two ends. This CDR3 region has 15 residues. CDR1 and CDR2 (germline): LGHNT, FRNRAP. The CDR3 region has the DNA TGTGCTAGTGGTCCCGTAAACAGGGAGATCTCACCCCTCCACTTT. It yields the protein CASGPVNREISPLHF.

This chain connects TRBV18 to TRBJ2-3, with a possible D match to TRBD2 (5 bases). Germline assignment: CDR1 KGHSH and CDR2 LQKENI. Between the trimmed V and J ends, which lost 2 bases and 0 bases, there was a span of 15 bases. The length of the CDR3 is 17 residues. In DNA form, the CDR3 reads TGTGCCAGCTCACCAGTGACGAGCGGAAAGAGCACAGATACGCAGTATTTT. Translation: CASSPVTSGKSTDTQYF.

This clone occurred a few times. The rearrangement uses TRBV29-1 and TRBJ1-1; D is unclear. With 5 bases removed from V and 1 base from J, the gap between germline ends came to 14 bases. The CDR3 runs 14 residues. The germline V gene has CDR1 SQVTM and CDR2 ANQGSEA. In DNA form, the CDR3 reads TGCAGCGTTTCGACAACCTTGGGGAACACTGAAGCTTTCTTT. It codes for CSVSTTLGNTEAFF.

About this clone: Other DNA sequences in the sample encode the same CDR3. V usage is TRBV19 and J usage is TRBJ1-2; possibly TRBD1 for D (5 bases). With 3 bases removed from V and 3 bases from J, the gap between germline ends came to 8 bases. This CDR3 has 13 amino acids. Germline-derived CDR1 and CDR2 are LNHDA and SQIVND (reference sequence). The CDR3 region has the DNA TGTGCCAGTAGTATCGGACAAGACTATGGCTACACCTTC. Translation: CASSIGQDYGYTF.

The chain employs TRBV18 and TRBJ1-1; 7 bases align to TRBD1. The V segment lost 0 bases and the J segment 4 bases; nucleotides outside the gene matches: 5. The CDR3 length is 15 residues. The germline V gene has CDR1 KGHSH and CDR2 LQKENI. Here the CDR3 reads CASSPPSGGSTEAFF. For the CDR3, the DNA is TGTGCCAGCTCACCACCGTCAGGGGGGAGCACTGAAGCTTTCTTT.

The chain has TRBV7-3 and TRBJ1-3; D call uncertain. Trimming removed 5 bases at V and 0 bases at J, with 14 bases between. Per germline, CDR1 SGHTA and CDR2 FQGTGA. The CDR3 covers 16 residues. The CDR3 loop reads CASSAFAGGSGNTIYF. The CDR3 DNA is TGTGCCAGCAGCGCGTTCGCCGGTGGCTCTGGAAACACCATATATTTT.

J is TRBJ1-5 and V is TRBV5-6, with D tentatively TRBD1 (6 bases). V was clipped by 1 base and J by 5 bases, with 10 bases between them. Germline CDR1 SGHDT, CDR2 YYEEEE. The CDR3 totals 14 residues. The CDR3 is CASSLTGYDQPQHF. The CDR3 DNA reads TGTGCCAGCAGCTTGACAGGGTATGATCAGCCCCAGCATTTT.

The rearrangement uses TRBV5-4 and TRBJ2-5; D perhaps matches TRBD2 (5 bases). The CDR3 consists of 14 residues. With 4 bases removed from V and 10 bases from J, the gap between germline ends came to 20 bases. CDR1 SGHNT and CDR2 YYREEE come from the germline V gene (reference sequence). CDR3 in DNA: TGTGCCAGCAGCAAGGGTTTGCCCCGAGAGGGCCAGTACTTC. It specifies CASSKGLPREGQYF.

The V call is TRBV6-5, the J call TRBJ1-6; D is ambiguous. V was pared by 10 bases and J by 9 bases, with 19 bases between. Germline lookup yields CDR1 MNHEY and CDR2 SVGAGI. CDR3 length equals 14 residues. CDR3 in amino acids: CATRGEIPGSPLHF. For the CDR3, the DNA is TGTGCCACCCGTGGGGAGATCCCGGGTTCACCCCTCCACTTT.

The V call is TRBV28, the J call TRBJ1-1; 10 nucleotides line up with TRBD1. Germline V gene lookup returns CDR1 MDHEN and CDR2 SYDVKM. Losses at the gene ends were 6 bases for V and 3 bases for J; bases not matched to a gene: 7. The CDR3 has 15 residues. CDR3 sequence reads: CASRTGGAGDTEAFF. In nucleotides, the CDR3 is TGTGCCAGCAGGACAGGGGGCGCGGGGGACACTGAAGCTTTCTTT.

The chain joins TRBV18 to TRBJ1-5; the D gene is possibly TRBD1 (6 bases). Trimming shortened V by 3 bases and J by 2 bases, and 11 bases separated the two germline ends. Germline V gene lookup returns CDR1 KGHSH and CDR2 LQKENI. This CDR3 has 15 residues. CDR3 sequence: CASSPERQGNQPQHF. The CDR3 DNA is TGTGCCAGCTCACCGGAAAGACAGGGCAATCAGCCCCAGCATTTT.

The rearrangement links TRBV28 to TRBJ1-1; D is unresolved. Trimming removed 2 bases from V and 5 bases from J, with 18 bases in between. CDR1 is MDHEN and CDR2 is SYDVKM in the germline V gene. This CDR3 has 16 amino acids. The CDR3, as DNA: TGTGCCAGCAGTTTAATTACGGTCCGCGGGAGGACTGAAGCTTTCTTT. As protein: CASSLITVRGRTEAFF. The full variable domain, with the rest looked up from reference TRBV28 and TRBJ1-1, is DVKVTQSSRYLVKRTGEKVFLECVQDMDHENMFWYRQDPGLGLRLIYFSYDVKMKEKGDIPEGYSVSREKKERFSLILESASTNQTSMYLCASSLITVRGRTEAFFGQGTRLTVV.

The rearrangement links TRBV27 to TRBJ1-5; 7 bases line up with TRBD1. The CDR3 length is 16 residues. The J segment lost 3 bases and the V segment lost 4 bases, leaving 9 bases of the junction unmatched. Germline V gene sequence: CDR1 MNHEY, CDR2 SMNVEV (reference sequence). CDR3 bases: TGTGCCAGCAGTTCTAATAGGGACAGATTCAATCAGCCCCAGCATTTT. Its translation: CASSSNRDRFNQPQHF.

V gene TRBV2 combines with J gene TRBJ1-1, with a tentative D call TRBD1 (6 bases). The CDR3 is 14 residues long. Germline V gene lookup returns CDR1 SNHLY and CDR2 FYNNEI. Trimming left V 6 bases short and J 7 bases short, with 18 bases between. The CDR3, as DNA: TGTGCCAGCAGCTCCTGGGACACTCGTCTTGAAGCTTTCTTT. This gives the protein CASSSWDTRLEAFF.

V usage is TRBV19 and J usage is TRBJ1-2; D is perhaps TRBD1 (5 bases). Germline-derived CDR1 and CDR2 are LNHDA and SQIVND (reference sequence). V was cut by 2 bases and J by 8 bases, with 12 bases left in between. This CDR3 spans 13 amino acids. The CDR3 nucleotides are TGTGCCAGTAGTATACCCAGCGCAGGGGGCTACACCTTC. It codes for CASSIPSAGGYTF.

This clone turned up a few times. This chain uses TRBV4-1 with TRBJ2-2; D gene unclear. CDR3 length: 13 amino acids. Trimming removed 4 bases at V and 7 bases at J, with 10 bases between. The germline V gene has CDR1 MGHRA and CDR2 YSYEKL. CDR3 amino acids: CASSPLSGGELFF. In DNA, the CDR3 is TGCGCCAGCAGCCCCTTATCAGGCGGGGAGCTGTTTTTT.

The gene calls are TRBV29-1 and TRBJ2-1; 7 bases are a match to TRBD1. J lost 5 bases, V lost 6 bases, and 7 bases had no gene match. The CDR3 has 13 residues. Germline CDR1 SQVTM, CDR2 ANQGSEA. CDR3 in amino acids: CSVVRDSNNEQFF. The CDR3 DNA is TGCAGCGTCGTCCGGGACAGCAACAATGAGCAGTTCTTC.

To note about this clone: The sample has other DNA sequences that encode this CDR3 too. The chain uses TRBV24-1 and TRBJ1-5; unclear D gene. The V gene lost 3 bases and the J gene lost 4 bases, with 3 bases spanning the gap. Germline loops: CDR1 KGHDR, CDR2 SFDVKD. The CDR3 has 12 amino acids. Here the CDR3 reads CATSDPNQPQHF. Written as DNA, the CDR3 is TGTGCCACCAGTGATCCTAATCAGCCCCAGCATTTT.

J is TRBJ2-2 and V is TRBV2, with 12 bases that match TRBD2. V lost 7 bases and J lost 3; bases outside the gene matches: 3. The CDR3 sequence is 15 residues long. CDR1 and CDR2 (germline): SNHLY, FYNNEI. CDR3 nucleotide sequence: TGTGCCAGCAATGGACTAGCGGGGTACACCGGGGAGCTGTTTTTT. Translating it yields CASNGLAGYTGELFF.

This chain uses TRBV28 with TRBJ2-3, with TRBD1 as a possible D gene (6 bases). CDR3 length equals 13 residues. The V gene's germline CDR1 is MDHEN and CDR2 SYDVKM. V gave up 6 bases and J gave up 1 base, with 8 bases separating them. For the CDR3, the DNA is TGTGCCAGCAGGGACAGTGGCACAGATACGCAGTATTTT. Protein product: CASRDSGTDTQYF.

This chain links TRBV7-8 with TRBJ1-2; 8 nucleotides match TRBD1. The J segment lost 7 bases and the V segment lost 3 bases, leaving 4 bases of the junction unmatched. The germline gives CDR1 SGHVS, CDR2 FQNEAQ. The CDR3 length is 13 residues. The CDR3 nucleotides read TGTGCCAGCAGCTTTTATACAGGGGGTGGCTACACCTTC. It translates to CASSFYTGGGYTF. The full variable domain, completed using reference TRBV7-8 and TRBJ1-2, is GAGVSQSPRYKVAKRGQDVALRCDPISGHVSLFWYQQALGQGPEFLTYFQNEAQLDKSGLPSDRFFAERPEGSVSTLKIQRTQQEDSAVYLCASSFYTGGGYTFGSGTRLTVV.

The chain joins TRBV7-3 to TRBJ1-1, with a possible D match to TRBD1 (5 bases). This CDR3 region has 17 residues. Germline assignment: CDR1 SGHTA and CDR2 FQGTGA. V was pared by 3 bases and J by 2 bases, with 19 bases between. The chain's CDR3 is CASSFIRQGRKNTEAFF. The CDR3 DNA reads as TGTGCCAGCAGCTTCATTCGGCAGGGCCGGAAAAACACTGAAGCTTTCTTT.

The chain is built from TRBV3-1 (or the pseudogene TRBV3-2) and TRBJ2-3; 13 bases line up with TRBD2. The length of the CDR3 is 18 residues. The germline V gene encodes CDR1 LGHDT and CDR2 YNNKEL (reference sequence). The V gene end was trimmed by 0 bases and the J gene end by 0 bases; junction bases not matched to a gene: 3. CDR3 nucleotide sequence: TGTGCCAGCAGCCAAGAGGGGACTAGCGGGACTAGCACAGATACGCAGTATTTT. Its translation: CASSQEGTSGTSTDTQYF.

This clone was detected only once. This chain links TRBV5-1 with TRBJ1-5; TRBD1 matches at 9 bases. Trimming at V came to 4 bases and at J to 5 bases, leaving 7 bases not matched to a gene. Germline lookup yields CDR1 SGHRS and CDR2 YFSETQ. CDR3 length: 15 residues. CDR3: CASSRTGEADQPQHF. The CDR3 region has the DNA TGCGCCAGCAGCAGGACAGGGGAGGCGGATCAGCCCCAGCATTTT.